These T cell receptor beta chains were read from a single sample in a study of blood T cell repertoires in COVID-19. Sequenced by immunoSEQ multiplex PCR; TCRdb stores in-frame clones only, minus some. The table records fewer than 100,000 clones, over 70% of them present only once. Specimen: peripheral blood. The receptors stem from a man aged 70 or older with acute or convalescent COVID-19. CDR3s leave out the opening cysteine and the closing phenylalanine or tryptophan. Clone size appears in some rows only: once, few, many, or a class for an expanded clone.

ASTVGPVGGEAF | TRBJ1-1 | 12 | few | TRBV28
ASSERGGTGKGTVPRQPQH | TRBJ1-5 | 19 | NA | TRBV21-1
ASGGTAADTGELF | TRBJ2-2 | 13 | NA | TRBV5-1
ASSPMTGGMNTEAF | TRBJ1-1 | 14 | NA | TRBV19
SVAKASGRDEQF | TRBJ2-1 | 12 | NA | TRBV29-1
ASSPDTPSYEQY | TRBJ2-7 | 12 | NA | TRBV6-2/TRBV6-3
AVWTRKFSGANVLT | TRBJ2-6 | 14 | NA | TRBV28
AWRTLGQNEKLF | TRBJ1-4 | 12 | NA | TRBV30
ARWVAGDGGGNEQF | TRBJ2-1 | 14 | NA | TRBV27
ASSLGAGGQPQH | TRBJ1-5 | 12 | NA | TRBV28
ASSYTGDGTYEQY | TRBJ2-7 | 13 | NA | TRBV6-5
ASSQGPGQGNSPLH | TRBJ1-6 | 14 | NA | TRBV4-3
ASSSLPNYGYT | TRBJ1-2 | 11 | NA | TRBV27
SAEPGRTDTQY | TRBJ2-3 | 11 | NA | TRBV29-1
ASSLLSGPQWEQF | TRBJ2-1 | 13 | NA | TRBV5-1
ASSLVRGRVSGNTIY | TRBJ1-3 | 15 | NA | TRBV7-2
ASSPPGGITEAF | TRBJ1-1 | 12 | NA | TRBV11-1